This T cell receptor (beta chain) was captured in a study of blood T cell repertoires in COVID-19. Study details: The samples span acute and convalescent COVID-19 from the United States, Italy and Spain. Sample material is recorded as cDNA or gDNA derived from T cells, B-cell-depleted T cells, or PBMCs.

Source study methods: How many nucleated cells were present was estimated from reference gene primer amplification. Method: immunoSEQ multiplex PCR; TCRdb's copy keeps in-frame clones and lacks some. From that table come the V and J calls and clone size; the DNA was used to work out D and trimming. This table has tens of thousands of clones, less than 85% appearing once. This receptor was identified in a man between 65 and 85 years old with active COVID-19. The sequenced material came from peripheral blood.

CDR3 amino acids: CASSRPGETQYF. The CDR3, as DNA: TGTGCCAGCAGCAGACCGGGAGAGACCCAGTACTTC. The chain links TRBV7-2 to TRBJ2-5, with D hard to call. CDR3 size: 12 residues. Per germline, CDR1 SGHTA and CDR2 FQGNSA. Trimming pared 5 bases from V and 4 bases from J, leaving 8 bases between.